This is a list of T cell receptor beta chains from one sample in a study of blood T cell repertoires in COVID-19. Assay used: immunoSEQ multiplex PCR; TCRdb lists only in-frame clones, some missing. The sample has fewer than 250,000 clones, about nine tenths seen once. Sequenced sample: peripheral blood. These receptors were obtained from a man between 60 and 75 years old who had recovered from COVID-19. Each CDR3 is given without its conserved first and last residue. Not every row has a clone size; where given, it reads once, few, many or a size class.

ASSPRVGGYT | once | TRBJ1-2 | TRBV27
ASSLGQGGNSPLH | NA | TRBJ1-6 | TRBV27
ASLPQGGYGYT | NA | TRBJ1-2 | TRBV19
ASSSTRTGGGYT | NA | TRBJ1-2 | TRBV11-2
ASSQGGEQY | NA | TRBJ2-7 | TRBV9
ASSFGQGKGTDTQY | NA | TRBJ2-3 | TRBV5-1
ASSVELASGIYEQF | NA | TRBJ2-1 | TRBV9
ASSFTGGRTEAF | NA | TRBJ1-1 | TRBV6-5
ASSRRGGGEAF | NA | TRBJ1-1 | TRBV3-1/TRBV3-2
ASSRQRGGNQETQY | NA | TRBJ2-5 | TRBV7-2
ASSLVQSSTDTQY | few | TRBJ2-3 | TRBV5-1
ASSQDRAGSYNEQF | NA | TRBJ2-1 | TRBV3-1/TRBV3-2
ASSQTRTGLTEAF | NA | TRBJ1-1 | TRBV16
ASSFSGSYTGELF | NA | TRBJ2-2 | TRBV5-1
ASRNLDRRYQPQH | once | TRBJ1-5 | TRBV12-2
ASSLGGGGELF | NA | TRBJ2-2 | TRBV7-3
ASSSRGLYYEQY | NA | TRBJ2-7 | TRBV7-2
ASSQTGGSYEQY | NA | TRBJ2-7 | TRBV18
ASSLAPGVDTEAF | NA | TRBJ1-1 | TRBV7-2
AWRRGGGNQPQH | NA | TRBJ1-5 | TRBV30
ASSLEAGGSYEQY | NA | TRBJ2-7 | TRBV5-5
ASMLTTSSYNEQF | NA | TRBJ2-1 | TRBV6-6
ASSLGVWDTQY | NA | TRBJ2-3 | TRBV9
ASSHEWTGSQETQY | NA | TRBJ2-5 | TRBV7-8
ASSQRPDGDWAF | once | TRBJ1-1 | TRBV7-2
ASSSGGTNEKLF | NA | TRBJ1-4 | TRBV5-1
ASTVGGADNSPLH | NA | TRBJ1-6 | TRBV9
ASSPGTSGAYEQY | once | TRBJ2-7 | TRBV18
ATSDLAGAEAF | NA | TRBJ1-1 | TRBV24-1
AISESNRFLSNQPQH | NA | TRBJ1-5 | TRBV10-3
ASSLQGISDYGYT | once | TRBJ1-2 | TRBV5-1
ASSHGQAAAQY | NA | TRBJ2-7 | TRBV11-2
ASSQDLAGRNEQY | NA | TRBJ2-7 | TRBV4-3
ASSSQGQGAYEQY | NA | TRBJ2-7 | TRBV27
ASSEPTGGYNEQF | NA | TRBJ2-1 | TRBV19
ASSTRQLSSYEQY | NA | TRBJ2-7 | TRBV19
ASSFQAGNTIY | NA | TRBJ1-3 | TRBV7-9
ASSGTGGYETQY | NA | TRBJ2-5 | TRBV7-7
ASSIEGERGTDTQY | NA | TRBJ2-3 | TRBV19
ASSRTVNYGYT | once | TRBJ1-2 | TRBV28
SVVEATISQGYT | NA | TRBJ1-2 | TRBV29-1
ASSIGGTHQETQY | NA | TRBJ2-5 | TRBV19
ASRGGWNYGYT | few | TRBJ1-2 | TRBV4-3
ASSTGVRSRGYT | NA | TRBJ1-2 | TRBV19